A selection of T cell receptor beta chains follows, all from one sample in a study of regulatory T cells in long-lasting Graves disease. A single record per CDR3 protein comes from TCRdb applying MiXCR to the multiplex PCR reads. The sample comprises about 210,000 distinct CDR3 sequences, approximately 18% of which are singletons, and about 10% rests with the top ten. A further study also used this sample, focusing on T cells in Graves' hyperthyroidism and ophthalmopathy.

Source: peripheral blood mononuclear cells (PBMCs), taken at new diagnosis, from a patient treated with antithyroid drugs. These receptors were obtained from a woman aged 25 to 45 with Graves disease. Both conserved end residues are part of each CDR3. D genes are given only for firm matches. Expanded clones get a size class; other rows say once, few or many, or leave the size out.

CASSKHYEQYF TGTGCCAGCAGCAAACACTACGAGCAGTACTTC TRBV5-4 11 few TRBJ2-7 .
CATSGGGRNTEAFF TGTGCCACCAGTGGAGGGGGGAGGAACACTGAAGCTTTCTTT TRBV24-1 14 many TRBJ1-1 .
CASSYSPGRAGGYTF TGTGCCAGCAGCTACTCCCCCGGTCGCGCAGGTGGCTACACCTTC TRBV12-3/TRBV12-4 15 many TRBJ1-2 .
CASSPYGTYGYTF TGTGCCAGCAGCCCCTACGGTACCTATGGCTACACCTTC TRBV7-2 13 many TRBJ1-2 .
CASRDTFTDTQYF TGTGCCAGTCGGGACACATTCACAGATACGCAGTATTTT TRBV3-1 13 many TRBJ2-3 .
CASSLGSNSEGEKLFF TGTGCCAGCAGCTTAGGGTCGAACTCGGAAGGCGAAAAACTGTTTTTT TRBV7-9 16 many TRBJ1-4 .
CASSYQGIDGYTF TGTGCCAGCAGTTATCAGGGGATCGATGGCTACACCTTC TRBV5-5 13 . TRBJ1-2 .
CASSSTGGKTEAFF TGTGCCAGCAGCTCTACAGGGGGAAAAACTGAAGCTTTCTTT TRBV7-9 14 many TRBJ1-1 TRBD1
CASSDSARTDRRNTIYF TGTGCCAGCAGTGACTCTGCCCGAACAGACCGGAGAAACACCATATATTTT TRBV6-4 17 many TRBJ1-3 .
CASSLDGTGEAFF TGCGCCAGCAGCTTGGATGGGACAGGGGAAGCTTTCTTT TRBV5-1 13 . TRBJ1-1 TRBD1
CASSPGQGMGTGELFF TGTGCCAGTAGTCCCGGACAGGGAATGGGGACCGGGGAGCTGTTTTTT TRBV19 16 many TRBJ2-2 TRBD1
CASSSGVQPLHF TGTGCCAGCAGTTCAGGAGTTCAGCCCCTCCACTTT TRBV28 12 many TRBJ1-6 .
CASRIWEGGNQPQHF TGTGCCAGCAGGATTTGGGAGGGGGGCAATCAGCCCCAGCATTTT TRBV6-2/TRBV6-3 15 many TRBJ1-5 .
CASSLQQNYGYTF TGTGCCAGCAGCTTACAACAGAACTATGGCTACACCTTC TRBV7-2 13 many TRBJ1-2 .
CSATSGQGGGIGYTF TGCAGTGCCACGTCAGGGCAGGGAGGGGGTATTGGCTACACCTTC TRBV20-1 15 many TRBJ1-2 .
CSAIRLAGGRETQYF TGCAGTGCCATACGACTAGCGGGAGGAAGGGAGACCCAGTACTTC TRBV20-1 15 . TRBJ2-5 TRBD2
CASPYYRGHQPQHF TGTGCCAGCCCCTATTACAGGGGGCACCAGCCCCAGCATTTT TRBV28 14 few TRBJ1-5 TRBD1
CASSVEASVYNEQFF TGTGCCAGCAGTGTTGAGGCATCCGTCTACAATGAGCAGTTCTTC TRBV2 15 many TRBJ2-1 .
CASSTDHPFYGYTF TGTGCCAGTAGTACGGACCATCCCTTCTATGGCTACACCTTC TRBV19 14 many TRBJ1-2 .
CASSPLDISNQPQHF TGTGCCAGCAGTCCCCTGGACATTAGCAATCAGCCCCAGCATTTT TRBV28 15 . TRBJ1-5 .
CASSSMRAELHYEQYF TGTGCCAGCAGCTCCATGAGGGCGGAATTACACTACGAGCAGTACTTC TRBV7-2 16 many TRBJ2-7 .
CSARVEETGAYNEQFF TGCAGTGCTAGAGTAGAGGAGACAGGGGCCTACAATGAGCAGTTCTTC TRBV20-1 16 few TRBJ2-1 TRBD1
CASSSGTSAIFQETQYF TGCGCCAGCAGCTCCGGGACTAGCGCAATTTTTCAAGAGACCCAGTACTTC TRBV5-1 17 few TRBJ2-5 TRBD2
CASSSTTGGAYGYTF TGTGCCAGCAGCTCAACGACAGGGGGGGCCTATGGCTACACCTTC TRBV7-9 15 many TRBJ1-2 TRBD1
CASSRGVAGAGELFF TGTGCCAGCAGCCGTGGGGTAGCGGGAGCCGGGGAGCTGTTTTTT TRBV7-2 15 many TRBJ2-2 TRBD2
CASRQGGGGYTF TGTGCCAGCAGGCAGGGGGGAGGGGGCTACACCTTC TRBV12-3/TRBV12-4 12 few TRBJ1-2 TRBD1
CASSLREQFF TGTGCCAGCAGTCTCCGGGAGCAGTTCTTC TRBV2 10 many TRBJ2-1 .
CASSHWADNEQFF TGTGCCAGCAGCCATTGGGCAGACAATGAGCAGTTCTTC TRBV5-6 13 many TRBJ2-1 .
CSARDWGREESNTEAFF TGCAGTGCTAGGGACTGGGGCAGGGAAGAATCGAACACTGAAGCTTTCTTT TRBV20-1 17 few TRBJ1-1 .
CASSTRPGTDYNEQFF TGTGCCAGCAGTACTAGACCCGGGACAGACTACAATGAGCAGTTCTTC TRBV2 16 many TRBJ2-1 TRBD1
CASSYSPSGPYEQYF TGTGCCAGCAGTTACTCCCCTAGCGGGCCTTACGAGCAGTACTTC TRBV6-9 15 few TRBJ2-7 TRBD2
CASSLGSLGSTEAFF TGTGCCAGCAGCTTAGGGAGTCTGGGGAGCACTGAAGCTTTCTTT TRBV7-9 15 many TRBJ1-1 .
CASSTAWKNTEAFF TGTGCCAGTAGTACCGCCTGGAAGAACACTGAAGCTTTCTTT TRBV19 14 many TRBJ1-1 .
CASSLNRVREQYF TGTGCCAGCAGTTTAAACAGGGTTAGGGAGCAGTACTTC TRBV28 13 . TRBJ2-7 .
CASSRTSGSPGTDTQYF TGTGCCAGCAGCCGGACTAGCGGGAGTCCGGGAACAGATACGCAGTATTTT TRBV27 17 many TRBJ2-3 TRBD2
CASSQERQGNTEAFF TGTGCCAGCAGCCAAGAACGACAGGGAAACACTGAAGCTTTCTTT TRBV3-1 15 many TRBJ1-1 TRBD1
CASSVYGTANQPQHF TGTGCCAGCAGCGTCTACGGGACGGCGAATCAGCCCCAGCATTTT TRBV9 15 many TRBJ1-5 .
CASSPRALGETQYF TGTGCCAGCAGCCCGCGGGCACTAGGGGAGACCCAGTACTTC TRBV7-3 14 many TRBJ2-5 .
CAWSTGTSGTYNEQFF TGTGCCTGGAGCACCGGGACTAGCGGGACCTACAATGAGCAGTTCTTC TRBV30 16 many TRBJ2-1 TRBD2
CASSVDASLNTEAFF TGTGCCAGCAGCGTAGATGCCAGTCTGAACACTGAAGCTTTCTTT TRBV9 15 many TRBJ1-1 .
CASSFEVLAGEVGELFF TGCGCCAGCAGCTTCGAGGTTCTAGCGGGAGAAGTCGGGGAGCTGTTTTTT TRBV5-1 17 many TRBJ2-2 TRBD2
CAVKLVGADTEAFF TGTGCCGTGAAACTGGTGGGTGCTGACACTGAAGCTTTCTTT TRBV2 14 many TRBJ1-1 .
CASSETGFRGYTF TGTGCCAGCAGTGAGACAGGGTTTCGGGGCTACACCTTC TRBV6-1 13 many TRBJ1-2 TRBD1
CASSLSEVEGYTF TGTGCCAGCAGCTTGAGCGAGGTCGAGGGCTACACCTTC TRBV5-4 13 . TRBJ1-2 .
CASSPSQMNEKLFF TGTGCCAGCTCACCCTCCCAGATGAATGAAAAACTGTTTTTT TRBV18 14 many TRBJ1-4 .